These T cell receptor beta chains were read from a single sample in a study of beta chain features in type 1 diabetes. TCRdb's copy holds only in-frame clones and misses some; the assay was immunoSEQ multiplex PCR. This table holds a few hundred thousand clones, roughly 13% found once. Material: naive CD4+ T cells from blood. Receptors were obtained from a man aged 25-45 years with type 1 diabetes. Both conserved end residues are part of each CDR3. D genes are given only for firm matches. Expanded clones get a size class; other rows say once, few or many, or leave the size out.

J gene: TRBJ2-1
clone size: few
V gene: TRBV7-2
D gene: TRBD1
CDR3 protein: CATRQGTYNEQFF
CDR3 DNA: TGTGCCACACGACAGGGGACCTACAATGAGCAGTTCTTC

J gene: TRBJ1-4
clone size: NA
V gene: TRBV9
D gene: TRBD1
CDR3 protein: CASSVGGQGSEKLFF
CDR3 DNA: TGTGCCAGCAGCGTAGGGGGACAGGGTAGCGAAAAACTGTTTTTT

J gene: TRBJ2-7
clone size: few
V gene: TRBV18
D gene: TRBD1
CDR3 protein: CASSPDRALDEQYF
CDR3 DNA: TGTGCCAGCTCACCAGACAGGGCGTTAGACGAGCAGTACTTC

J gene: TRBJ2-1
clone size: NA
V gene: TRBV5-1
D gene: NA
CDR3 protein: CASSLIPGRAYNEQFF
CDR3 DNA: TGCGCCAGCAGCTTGATCCCTGGCAGGGCATACAATGAGCAGTTCTTC

J gene: TRBJ2-3
clone size: NA
V gene: TRBV7-2
D gene: TRBD2
CDR3 protein: CASSLVAGGTDTQYF
CDR3 DNA: TGTGCCAGCAGCTTAGTAGCGGGAGGGACAGATACGCAGTATTTT

J gene: TRBJ2-7
clone size: NA
V gene: TRBV19
D gene: NA
CDR3 protein: CASTGAGYEQYF
CDR3 DNA: TGTGCCAGTACCGGCGCGGGCTACGAGCAGTACTTC

J gene: TRBJ2-1
clone size: few
V gene: TRBV28
D gene: TRBD2
CDR3 protein: CASSPPSGRAAYNEQFF
CDR3 DNA: TGTGCCAGCAGTCCTCCTAGCGGGAGGGCGGCCTACAATGAGCAGTTCTTC

J gene: TRBJ2-5
clone size: NA
V gene: TRBV21-1
D gene: NA
CDR3 protein: CASKPSGRLSSQETQYF
CDR3 DNA: TGTGCCAGCAAACCTAGCGGGAGGCTTAGCAGCCAAGAGACCCAGTACTTC

J gene: TRBJ1-4
clone size: NA
V gene: TRBV7-2
D gene: TRBD1
CDR3 protein: CASSPGTALAKLFF
CDR3 DNA: TGTGCCAGCAGCCCCGGGACAGCCCTTGCCAAACTGTTTTTT

J gene: TRBJ2-3
clone size: NA
V gene: TRBV23-1
D gene: TRBD1
CDR3 protein: CASSRLRGLTKDTQYF
CDR3 DNA: TGCGCCAGCAGTCGACTCAGGGGGCTGACTAAAGATACGCAGTATTTT

J gene: TRBJ2-5
clone size: few
V gene: TRBV28
D gene: NA
CDR3 protein: CASSSRPGETQYF
CDR3 DNA: TGTGCCAGCAGTTCTAGGCCAGGGGAGACCCAGTACTTC

J gene: TRBJ1-1
clone size: few
V gene: TRBV5-1
D gene: NA
CDR3 protein: CASSQEWITEAFF
CDR3 DNA: TGCGCCAGCTCACAGGAATGGATCACTGAAGCTTTCTTT